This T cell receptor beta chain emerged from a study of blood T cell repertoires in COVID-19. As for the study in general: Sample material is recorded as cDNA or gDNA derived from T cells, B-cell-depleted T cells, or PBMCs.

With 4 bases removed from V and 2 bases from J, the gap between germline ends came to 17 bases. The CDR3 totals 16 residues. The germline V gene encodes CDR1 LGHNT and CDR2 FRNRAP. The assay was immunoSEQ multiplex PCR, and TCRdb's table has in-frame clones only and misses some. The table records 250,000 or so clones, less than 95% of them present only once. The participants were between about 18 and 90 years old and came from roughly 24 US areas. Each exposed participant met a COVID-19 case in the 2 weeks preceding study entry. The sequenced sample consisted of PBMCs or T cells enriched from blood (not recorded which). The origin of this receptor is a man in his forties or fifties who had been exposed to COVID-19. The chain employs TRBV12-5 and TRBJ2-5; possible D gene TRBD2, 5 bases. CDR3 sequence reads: CASGWRTGSFQETQYF. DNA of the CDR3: TGTGCTAGTGGTTGGAGGACGGGGTCTTTTCAAGAGACCCAGTACTTC.